These 4 T cell receptor beta chains were sequenced from one sample in a study of T cells in tuberculosis (dated by TCRdb to 2016 to 2019). The library was prepared using the immunoSEQ multiplex PCR assay. TCRdb took over this immuneACCESS table, retaining in-frame rearrangements with V and J assigned. Such tables are incomplete; in checked studies, under half of the missing clones stem from an unresolved V gene, and the remainder is unexplained. This sample lists 50,000 or so clones; approximately 86% were detected once. The biggest ten clones account for just over 20% of the sample. PBMC were thawed, rested overnight, stained with a GMM-loaded CD1B tetramer, a Live/Dead dye and anti-CD3, and then sorted on a FACS Aria II. The CD1B tetramers were loaded with C32 glucose monomycolate that had been purified from Rhodococcus equi. Sequencing input: CD1b-GMM tetramer-negative cells sorted from PBMCs. The cell subset or site label, read with the paper, signifies: T cells not binding CD1B-GMM tetramer, sorted from same donor. The receptors shown here come from an adult woman with latent tuberculosis.

CDR3 amino acids: CASSTPQYQPGQGGDEQFF. For the CDR3, the DNA is TGTGCCAGCAGCACGCCACAGTACCAACCGGGACAGGGAGGCGATGAGCAGTTCTTC. The chain couples TRBV21-1 to TRBJ2-1; the table's D call of TRBD1 was not tested on the DNA. TRBV21-1 is noted as a pseudogene. The CDR3 sequence is 19 residues long.

This clone has only one observation. The chain recombines TRBV5-8 with TRBJ2-5; a weak D match, TRBD1 (6 bases). The CDR3 extends over 15 amino acids. Per germline, CDR1 SGHTS and CDR2 YDEGEE. The V end lost 0 bases, the J end lost 11 bases, and 20 bases lay between the germline ends. Here the CDR3 reads CASSLVRRGVREQYF. DNA for the CDR3: TGTGCCAGCAGCTTGGTGCGCAGGGGAGTGAGGGAGCAGTACTTC. Based on the CDR3 plus reference TRBV5-8 and TRBJ2-5, the full variable domain is EAGVTQSPTHLIKTRGQQATLRCSPISGHTSVYWYQQALGLGLQFLLWYDEGEERNRGNFPPRFSGRQFPNYSSELNVNALELEDSALYLCASSLVRRGVREQYFGPGTRLLVL.

The chain has TRBV7-2 and TRBJ1-4, with D possibly matching TRBD1 (6 bases). Germline V gene data show CDR1 as SGHTA and CDR2 as FQGNSA. Trimming removed 4 bases from V and 8 bases from J, with 17 bases in between. The CDR3 consists of 15 residues. Here the CDR3 reads CASSSTRGRGEKLFF. Written as DNA, the CDR3 is TGTGCCAGCAGCTCGACCAGGGGTAGGGGGGAAAAACTGTTTTTT.

This chain joins TRBV28 and TRBJ2-3, with unresolved D. The CDR3 is 14 residues long. Trimming cost V 6 bases and J 7 bases, with 17 bases left between them. Germline loops: CDR1 MDHEN, CDR2 SYDVKM. The CDR3 DNA follows: TGTGCCAGCAGACTACCGAACACTCAATATACGCAGTATTTT. It is translated as CASRLPNTQYTQYF.